The TCR beta chain described here comes from a study of blood T cells in healthy people across ages. This CDR3 comprises 12 residues. Germline CDR1 is SEHNR and CDR2 is FQNEAQ (reference sequence). V was cut by 8 bases and J by 4 bases, with 10 bases left in between. Note on this clonotype: What it recognizes is unknown.

Overall study results and limits: TCR beta diversity tracked closely with naive T cell percentage. More naive CD4+ cells and higher diversity marked long-lived donors relative to aged donors.

Through a sample-barcoded 5' primer and a J-beta primer mix, a second PCR was run for roughly 7 to 12 cycles. With 12 random nucleotides, a template-switch adaptor tagged each individual cDNA molecule. Each sample yielded at least 3 million CDR3-containing paired-end reads. TCRdb re-derived calls from the 5' RACE reads in MiXCR, one entry per CDR3 protein. The sample has fewer than 2,000,000 distinct CDR3 sequences, 30% to 35% seen once. The specimen was blood. This receptor was identified in a woman in her 30s in good health. The chain joins TRBV7-9 to TRBJ2-3; D is uncertain. In DNA form, the CDR3 reads TGTGCCAGCGTGGAGCAAGCAGATACGCAGTATTTT. This codes for CASVEQADTQYF.